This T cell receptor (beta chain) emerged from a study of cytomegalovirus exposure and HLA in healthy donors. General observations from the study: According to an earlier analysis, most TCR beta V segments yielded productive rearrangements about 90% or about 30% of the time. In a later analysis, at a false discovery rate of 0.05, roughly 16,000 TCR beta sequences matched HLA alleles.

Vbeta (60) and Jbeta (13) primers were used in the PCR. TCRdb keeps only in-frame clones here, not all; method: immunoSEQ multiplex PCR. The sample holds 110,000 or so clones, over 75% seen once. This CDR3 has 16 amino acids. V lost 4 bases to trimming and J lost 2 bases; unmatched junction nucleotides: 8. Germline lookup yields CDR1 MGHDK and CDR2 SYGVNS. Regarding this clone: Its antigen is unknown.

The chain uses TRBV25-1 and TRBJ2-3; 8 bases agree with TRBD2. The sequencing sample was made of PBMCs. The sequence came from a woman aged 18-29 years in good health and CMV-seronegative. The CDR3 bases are TGTGCCAGCAGTGCCGGGCGGGGGGCCCTCACAGATACGCAGTATTTT. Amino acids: CASSAGRGALTDTQYF.